The rows below give T cell receptor beta chains drawn from one sample of a study of shared clonotypes between healthy human individuals. Assay: immunoSEQ multiplex PCR; the TCRdb copy retains only in-frame clones and omits some. The table has some 2 million clones, 85% to 95% seen once. Material for sequencing was naive CD4+ T cells sorted from blood. Every receptor here comes from a man younger than 35 in good health. CDR3s include the opening cysteine and the closing phenylalanine or tryptophan. The order of the fields is D gene, V gene, clone size, J gene, CDR3 DNA, CDR3 protein. D genes are given only for firm matches. Clone size is shown for a subset of rows, as once, few, many or a class of expanded clone.

>NA|TRBV28|NA|TRBJ1-1
TGTGCCAGCACCCTAGGGACGCCCCGAGAAGCTTTCTTT
CASTLGTPREAFF
>NA|TRBV2|NA|TRBJ1-5
TGTGCCAGCAAGGGAGCCAATCAGCCCCAGCATTTT
CASKGANQPQHF
>NA|TRBV6-1|NA|TRBJ2-5
TGTGCCTCTGCAACGGGCTACCAAGAGACCCAGTACTTC
CASATGYQETQYF
>TRBD2|TRBV30|once|TRBJ2-1
TGTGCCTGGAGTGAAACTAGCGGGAGGGAGCAGTTCTTC
CAWSETSGREQFF
>NA|TRBV27|NA|TRBJ2-4
TGTGCCAGCAGTTTGGGAAGGGGGGAAGGCAACATTCAGTACTTC
CASSLGRGEGNIQYF
>NA|TRBV5-6|once|TRBJ2-2
TGTGCCAGCAGCTTGCGGGGGTGGTACGCCGGGGAGCTGTTTTTT
CASSLRGWYAGELFF
>TRBD1|TRBV25-1|NA|TRBJ1-1
TGTGCCAGCAGAAAGACAGGGGATGACACTGAAGCTTTCTTT
CASRKTGDDTEAFF
>NA|TRBV4-1|NA|TRBJ1-6
TGCGCCAGCAGCCAAGATCTGGTCTCACCCCTCCACTTT
CASSQDLVSPLHF
>NA|TRBV2|NA|TRBJ2-7
TGTGCCAGCATTAGGGACACCGACTCCTACGAGCAGTACTTC
CASIRDTDSYEQYF
>TRBD1|TRBV10-3|NA|TRBJ1-6
TGTGCCATCAGTGAGTCCAGTGCCGGGACAGCTAATTCACCCCTCCACTTT
CAISESSAGTANSPLHF
>TRBD2|TRBV2|NA|TRBJ2-1
TGTGCCAGCAGTGGGACTAGCGGCACCTACAATGAGCAGTTCTTC
CASSGTSGTYNEQFF
>NA|TRBV18|NA|TRBJ1-2
TGTGCCAGCTCACCGGGGGCGGTGGACTATGGCTACACCTTC
CASSPGAVDYGYTF
>TRBD1|TRBV9|NA|TRBJ1-6
TGTGCCAGCAGCGTAGCGGGACAGAAGAATTCACCCCTCCACTTT
CASSVAGQKNSPLHF
>NA|TRBV5-1|NA|TRBJ1-2
TGCGCCAGCAGCTTCCCTCAACGGGGGCAGGAAGGCTTCCCGGGCTTTTATGGCTACACCTTC
CASSFPQRGQEGFPGFYGYTF
>TRBD1|TRBV6-5|NA|TRBJ1-1
TGTGCCAGCAGTTACGGGACAGGGGGGAGAACTGAAGCTTTCTTT
CASSYGTGGRTEAFF
>TRBD1|TRBV6-6|NA|TRBJ1-2
TGTGCCAGCAGTCATGGACAGGGGGCAGTCTATGGCTACACCTTC
CASSHGQGAVYGYTF
>NA|TRBV18|NA|TRBJ2-2
TGTGCCAGCTCAGAATACGGGGGCCCGAACACCGGGGAGCTGTTTTTT
CASSEYGGPNTGELFF
>NA|TRBV11-2|NA|TRBJ2-5
TGTGCCAGCAGCTCACACATAGGGGACTCCCCGGGGACCCAGTACTTC
CASSSHIGDSPGTQYF
>NA|TRBV11-3|NA|TRBJ2-1
TGTGCCAGCAGCTTAGGTTTTTTGAATGAGCAGTTCTTC
CASSLGFLNEQFF
>NA|TRBV10-3|NA|TRBJ2-3
TGTGCCATCAGTGGCTCGGGGACGCCGGTTGATACGCAGTATTTT
CAISGSGTPVDTQYF
>NA|TRBV28|NA|TRBJ2-7
TGTGCCAGCAGTTCCCCCGGGGCAGCTTCCTACGAGCAGTACTTC
CASSSPGAASYEQYF
>NA|TRBV18|NA|TRBJ1-2
TGTGCCAGCTCACCAGAAGGTGACTATGGCTACACCTTC
CASSPEGDYGYTF
>TRBD1|TRBV6-5|once|TRBJ1-2
TGTGCCAGCAGTTACTCCAGGGACAGTGGCTACACCTTC
CASSYSRDSGYTF
>TRBD1|TRBV10-3|once|TRBJ1-2
TGTGCCATCAGTTCTGGACAGGGTCCTAGGGGATACACCTTC
CAISSGQGPRGYTF
>NA|TRBV4-3|NA|TRBJ2-1
TGCGCCAGCAGCCCGACGAGGGTAGGTGAGCAGTTCTTC
CASSPTRVGEQFF
>NA|TRBV7-7|once|TRBJ2-2
TGTGCTAGCAGCCCGGGCCCTAACACCGGGGAGCTGTTTTTT
CASSPGPNTGELFF
>NA|TRBV10-2|once|TRBJ1-5
TGCGCCAGCTCGCAGGCTTTAAATAGCAATCAGCCCCAGCATTTT
CASSQALNSNQPQHF
>NA|TRBV18|NA|TRBJ2-7
TGTGCCAGCTCCTTGGACGGGGTCCTCTACGAGCAGTACTTC
CASSLDGVLYEQYF
>TRBD1|TRBV6-1|once|TRBJ1-5
TGTGCCAGCAGTGAGACACAGGGGGCCGGGCAGCCCCAGCATTTT
CASSETQGAGQPQHF
>NA|TRBV28|NA|TRBJ2-6
TGTGCCAGCGTGCGCTCTGGGGCCAACGTCCTGACTTTC
CASVRSGANVLTF
>NA|TRBV2|NA|TRBJ2-7
TGTGCCAGCAGCGGGGCCCGGTTCGAGCAGTACTTC
CASSGARFEQYF
>TRBD1|TRBV9|NA|TRBJ1-3
TGTGCCAGCAGCGGTACAGGGGGTGGAAACACCATATATTTT
CASSGTGGGNTIYF
>NA|TRBV18|NA|TRBJ1-5
TGTGCCAGCTCACTCTTTGAATTGGGAGTTGGAAGCAATCAGCCCCAGCATTTT
CASSLFELGVGSNQPQHF
>TRBD2|TRBV5-1|NA|TRBJ2-7
TGCGCCAGCAGCAGGGAGTCTAGCGGGGCCTTGGGGGTGTACGAGCAGTACTTC
CASSRESSGALGVYEQYF
>NA|TRBV6-5|NA|TRBJ2-7
TGTGCCAGCCGTTGGACCCAACTCTCCTACGAGCAGTACTTC
CASRWTQLSYEQYF
>NA|TRBV9|once|TRBJ1-1
TGTGCCAGCAGCCCCAACATCGGAAGGGCTTTCTTT
CASSPNIGRAFF
>NA|TRBV10-3|NA|TRBJ2-7
TGTGCCATCAGTGAGTCAGGCAGGCTCGAGCAGTACTTC
CAISESGRLEQYF
>NA|TRBV28|NA|TRBJ2-7
TGTGCCAGCAGTTTACCCTCCGGGACTTTAAGCTCCTACGAGCAGTACTTC
CASSLPSGTLSSYEQYF
>TRBD1|TRBV9|NA|TRBJ1-1
TGTGCCAGCAGACAGACAGGGGGAACTGAAGCTTTCTTT
CASRQTGGTEAFF